These 3 T cell receptor beta chains came from one sample sequenced in a study of shared clonotypes between healthy human individuals. Clones were read by immunoSEQ multiplex PCR, and TCRdb kept only the in-frame ones, dropping some. Of 300,000 or so clones in the sample, approximately 79% were seen once. The sample taken for sequencing was memory CD4+ T cells sorted from blood. As for subset: CD45RA-negative fraction. The receptors shown here come from a man aged 30 to 39 in good health.

This clone has only one observation. The CDR3 reads CAISESAGQGVGEQFF. The CDR3 bases are TGTGCCATCAGTGAGTCGGCGGGACAGGGGGTTGGTGAGCAGTTCTTC. This chain connects TRBV10-3 to TRBJ2-1; TRBD1 agrees at 11 bases. Germline CDR1 ENHRY, CDR2 SYGVKD. The V segment lost 0 bases and the J segment 9 bases; nucleotides outside the gene matches: 7. CDR3 length: 16 amino acids.

The chain is built from TRBV7-9 and TRBJ2-7; the D gene is possibly TRBD2 (5 bases). V was clipped by 1 base and J by 5 bases, with 9 bases between them. This CDR3 spans 13 amino acids. Per the germline V gene, CDR1 is SEHNR and CDR2 is FQNEAQ (reference sequence). The CDR3, as DNA: TGTGCCAGCAGCTTAGGAGGGTCCAACGAGCAGTACTTC. Translation gives CASSLGGSNEQYF.

The chain joins TRBV11-3 to TRBJ2-3, with 9 bases identical to TRBD2. The CDR3 extends over 15 amino acids. CDR1 and CDR2 from the germline V gene are SGHNT and YENEEA. The V segment lost 5 bases and the J segment 4 bases; nucleotides outside the gene matches: 7. CDR3 sequence reads: CASSPGLANSDTQYF. In nucleotides, the CDR3 is TGTGCCAGCAGCCCGGGACTAGCAAATTCAGATACGCAGTATTTT.